A single sample is the source of the 30 T cell receptor beta chains below, sequenced in a study of cytomegalovirus exposure and HLA in healthy donors. Assay used: immunoSEQ multiplex PCR; TCRdb lists only in-frame clones, some missing. Counted here are about 56,000 clones, 93% occurring once; the ten biggest clones make up under 2%. Material for sequencing was PBMCs. The receptors originated from a woman aged 18-29 years in good health and CMV-seropositive.

This clone was detected once. The V gene is TRBV4-1, the J gene TRBJ2-1; D is unresolved. V was trimmed by 3 bases and J by 9 bases, leaving 24 bases between them. CDR3 length: 17 amino acids. Germline lookup yields CDR1 MGHRA and CDR2 YSYEKL. In nucleotides, the CDR3 is TGCGCCAGCAGCCACCCTACTCTAGGTCGGATGTCGAGTGAGCAGTTCTTC. Translation gives CASSHPTLGRMSSEQFF.

This chain uses TRBV7-7 with TRBJ2-5; D unclear. This CDR3 has 11 residues. Germline CDR1 reads SSHAT; CDR2 reads FNYEAQ (reference sequence). V lost 5 bases, J lost 5 bases, and 6 bases lay in between. CDR3 nucleotide sequence: TGTGCCAGCAGCCCCCTGGAGACCCAGTACTTC. Protein product: CASSPLETQYF.

The V call is TRBV5-4, the J call TRBJ2-7; 8 bases fit TRBD1. CDR3 length: 16 amino acids. Germline values: CDR1 SGHNT, CDR2 YYREEE (reference sequence). J gave up 0 bases and V 4 bases, and 9 bases lay outside the gene matches. The CDR3 DNA is TGTGCCAGCAGCGAGCCTGGGACAGGAGTCTCCTACGAGCAGTACTTC. Residues: CASSEPGTGVSYEQYF.

V usage is TRBV9 and J usage is TRBJ1-1; no clear D. Germline-derived CDR1 and CDR2 are SGDLS and YYNGEE. The CDR3 runs to 17 residues. The V end lost 3 bases, the J end lost 1 base, and 19 bases lay between the germline ends. Written as DNA, the CDR3 is TGTGCCAGCAGCGAGACAATAGACATCATGGAGAACACTGAAGCTTTCTTT. Translating it yields CASSETIDIMENTEAFF.

The CDR3 DNA reads as TGTGCCAGCAGCTTAGTAGGAGACCTCAATCAGCCCCAGCATTTT. It specifies CASSLVGDLNQPQHF. The rearrangement joins TRBV7-9 to TRBJ1-5; D gene ambiguous. The CDR3 is made up of 15 amino acids. CDR1 and CDR2 (germline): SEHNR, FQNEAQ (reference sequence). Trimming took off 1 base at V and 3 bases at J, with 10 bases between the two ends.

The V and J genes are TRBV5-8 and TRBJ1-5; D unclear. With 1 base removed from V and 2 bases from J, the gap between germline ends came to 13 bases. Per the germline V gene, CDR1 is SGHTS and CDR2 is YDEGEE. The CDR3 length is 16 residues. In DNA form, the CDR3 reads TGTGCCAGCAGCTTGACCAGCCCCCGGGGCAATCAGCCCCAGCATTTT. Protein product: CASSLTSPRGNQPQHF.

V and J are TRBV6-1 and TRBJ1-6, with TRBD1 identical over 10 bases. This CDR3 is 15 amino acids long. Germline assignment: CDR1 MNHNS and CDR2 SASEGT. V was clipped by 4 bases and J by 7 bases; unmatched bases: 4. The CDR3 nucleotides read TGTGCCAGCAGTGGTGCGACAGGGGGCAATTCACCCCTCCACTTT. Translating gives CASSGATGGNSPLHF.

This chain connects TRBV6-5 to TRBJ2-1; TRBD2 matches 7 bases. Per germline, CDR1 MNHEY and CDR2 SVGAGI. This CDR3 is 16 amino acids long. Unmatched junction bases numbered 3, after V lost 0 bases and J lost 1 base. The CDR3 region is CASSYSGGGSYNEQFF. The CDR3 region has the DNA TGTGCCAGCAGTTACTCTGGGGGGGGTTCCTACAATGAGCAGTTCTTC.

This clone was seen just once. The chain combines TRBV6-1 with TRBJ2-3; maybe TRBD2 (5 bases). CDR3 size: 18 residues. Trimming took off 4 bases at V and 4 bases at J, with 24 bases between the two ends. Germline V gene lookup returns CDR1 MNHNS and CDR2 SASEGT. The CDR3, as DNA: TGTGCCAGCAGTGTCAGCTCCCCCGGATTCTTTAGCGCAGATACGCAGTATTTT. Amino acids: CASSVSSPGFFSADTQYF.

The V gene is TRBV5-1, the J gene TRBJ1-1; D possibly corresponds to TRBD1 (6 bases). Trimming stripped 4 bases from V and 1 base from J, with 14 bases between. This CDR3 region has 15 residues. Germline loops: CDR1 SGHRS, CDR2 YFSETQ. CDR3 sequence (DNA): TGCGCCAGCAGCCTAACCTCGACAGGGAACACTGAAGCTTTCTTT. It specifies CASSLTSTGNTEAFF.

V gene TRBV7-8 combines with J gene TRBJ1-4; D not resolved. Germline loops: CDR1 SGHVS, CDR2 FQNEAQ. V was shortened by 2 bases and J by 7 bases, with 11 bases between the two germline ends. This CDR3 is 14 amino acids long. DNA for the CDR3: TGTGCCAGCAGCTTACTGCCCACGGGTGAAAAACTGTTTTTT. It encodes CASSLLPTGEKLFF.

V and J are TRBV18 and TRBJ1-5; tentatively, D is TRBD1 (5 bases). Germline V gives CDR1 KGHSH, CDR2 LQKENI. The V and J ends lost 6 bases and 1 base respectively, with 16 bases between them. The CDR3 is made up of 16 amino acids. The chain's CDR3 is CASSPAGGVSNQPQHF. The DNA for the CDR3 is TGTGCCAGCTCCCCGGCCGGGGGAGTGAGCAATCAGCCCCAGCATTTT.

The V call is TRBV7-2, the J call TRBJ2-4; D is possibly TRBD1 (8 bases). Germline-derived CDR1 and CDR2 are SGHTA and FQGNSA. The CDR3 runs to 15 residues. Deletions cut 3 bases from V and 6 bases from J, with 15 bases between. The CDR3 DNA is TGTGCCAGCAGCTTTCCAGGGGGCGGGGGAAACATTCAGTACTTC. This translates into CASSFPGGGGNIQYF.

V is TRBV7-8 and J is TRBJ2-1, with 12 bases identical to TRBD1. V trimming: 8 bases; J trimming: 3 bases; junction bases outside the gene matches: 20. The germline V gene encodes CDR1 SGHVS and CDR2 FQNEAQ. CDR3 length: 20 residues. CDR3 DNA sequence: TGTGCCAGCGTTTATCCGCCGGGACAGGGGGCCCGGGGGTTCTACAATGAGCAGTTCTTC. This encodes CASVYPPGQGARGFYNEQFF.

This chain links TRBV7-3 with TRBJ2-3; TRBD2 aligns across 8 bases. V was pared by 2 bases and J by 4 bases, with 2 bases of the junction left unmatched. This CDR3 is 14 amino acids long. The germline V gene has CDR1 SGHTA and CDR2 FQGTGA. The CDR3 spells CASSLSGGPDTQYF. The CDR3 DNA reads as TGTGCCAGCAGCTTATCGGGGGGGCCAGATACGCAGTATTTT.

The rearrangement uses TRBV10-1 and TRBJ2-4, with D maybe TRBD1 (5 bases). This CDR3 is 15 amino acids long. The germline V gene has CDR1 WNHNN and CDR2 SYGVQD (reference sequence). The V end lost 0 bases, the J end lost 2 bases, and 8 bases lay between the germline ends. The chain's CDR3 is CASSESRGPKNIQYF. DNA for the CDR3: TGCGCCAGCAGTGAGTCAAGGGGTCCCAAAAACATTCAGTACTTC.

This rearrangement joins TRBV7-9 to TRBJ2-2; 8 bases line up with TRBD1. Germline V CDR1 and CDR2: SEHNR, FQNEAQ (reference sequence). The CDR3 length is 14 residues. The V gene end was trimmed by 6 bases and the J gene end by 6 bases; junction bases not matched to a gene: 6. For the CDR3, the DNA is TGTGCCAGCAGTTCGACAGGGGAGGCCGGGGAGCTGTTTTTT. This gives the protein CASSSTGEAGELFF.

The rearrangement links TRBV6-4 to TRBJ2-2, with TRBD1 identical over 8 bases. The CDR3 runs 15 residues. Germline V lookup: CDR1 MRHNA, CDR2 SNTAGT. V was clipped by 4 bases and J by 1 base; unmatched bases: 2. CDR3: CASSVGQGNTGELFF. The CDR3 coding sequence is TGTGCCAGCAGTGTTGGACAGGGGAACACCGGGGAGCTGTTTTTT.

The gene calls are TRBV29-1 and TRBJ1-4; weak D call: TRBD1 (6 bases). Germline V lookup: CDR1 SQVTM, CDR2 ANQGSEA. The length of the CDR3 is 16 residues. V was cut by 4 bases and J by 2 bases, with 17 bases left in between. CDR3 sequence (DNA): TGCAGCGTTGCAGGGGTGAAGGCCGCGACTAATGAAAAACTGTTTTTT. Its protein product is CSVAGVKAATNEKLFF.

This clone appeared a single time. This chain joins TRBV5-5 and TRBJ1-2, with D hard to call. Trimming removed 0 bases at V and 5 bases at J, with 14 bases between. The germline gives CDR1 SGHKS, CDR2 YYEKEE (reference sequence). This CDR3 spans 15 amino acids. The CDR3 DNA follows: TGTGCCAGCAGCTTGGCCGACGAGAGAGGGTATGGCTACACCTTC. Encoded protein: CASSLADERGYGYTF.

The chain carries TRBV5-4 and TRBJ2-1, with TRBD2 as a possible D gene (6 bases). Trimming left V 0 bases short and J 5 bases short, with 9 bases between. Germline assignment: CDR1 SGHNT and CDR2 YYREEE (reference sequence). The CDR3 has 14 amino acids. The CDR3 is CASSLAGGNNEQFF. CDR3 nucleotide sequence: TGTGCCAGCAGCTTGGCTGGAGGGAACAATGAGCAGTTCTTC.

This chain uses TRBV29-1 with TRBJ2-1; D perhaps matches TRBD2 (6 bases). Germline V CDR1 and CDR2: SQVTM, ANQGSEA. This CDR3 is built from 12 residues. V lost 1 base and J lost 6, with 7 bases in between. Here the CDR3 DNA reads TGCAGCGTTGAAGGGCGGGGCAATGAGCAGTTCTTC. It codes for CSVEGRGNEQFF.

This rearrangement joins TRBV6-5 to TRBJ1-1; perhaps TRBD1 as D (5 bases). Germline loops: CDR1 MNHEY, CDR2 SVGAGI. Trimming shortened V by 0 bases and J by 1 base, and 9 bases separated the two germline ends. The length of the CDR3 is 15 residues. The CDR3 nucleotides are TGTGCCAGCAGTTACTCAGACAGAACGAACACTGAAGCTTTCTTT. It yields the protein CASSYSDRTNTEAFF.

This clone was detected once. The genes are TRBV7-2 and TRBJ2-5, with 9 bases matching TRBD2. Germline lookup yields CDR1 SGHTA and CDR2 FQGNSA. The ends lost 0 bases at V and 5 bases at J; junction bases unmatched: 4. CDR3 length equals 15 residues. CDR3 sequence (DNA): TGTGCCAGCAGCTTAGCGCGGGGGGGCCTCGAGACCCAGTACTTC. Protein product: CASSLARGGLETQYF.

V is TRBV10-3 and J is TRBJ1-2, with TRBD1 matching over 7 bases. The CDR3 is 16 residues long. V lost 4 bases and J lost 4; bases outside the gene matches: 12. From germline, CDR1 is ENHRY and CDR2 SYGVKD. The CDR3 sequence: CAISAEGGSGIYGYTF. The CDR3 DNA follows: TGTGCCATCAGTGCAGAAGGGGGCTCGGGGATCTATGGCTACACCTTC.

This chain connects TRBV7-9 to TRBJ2-7; possibly TRBD2 for D (5 bases). The CDR3 has 15 residues. Germline values: CDR1 SEHNR, CDR2 FQNEAQ (reference sequence). Trimming cost V 5 bases and J 8 bases, with 22 bases left between them. The CDR3 loop is CASSPRGIAQGKQYF. CDR3 coding DNA: TGTGCCAGCAGCCCTAGAGGGATAGCGCAAGGGAAGCAGTACTTC.

This chain's CDR3 is CASRDRGGYEQYF. Written as DNA, the CDR3 is TGTGCCAGTAGGGACAGGGGGGGCTACGAGCAGTACTTC. The rearrangement links TRBV2 to TRBJ2-7; 11 bases are a match to TRBD1. The CDR3 is 13 residues long. J gave up 3 bases and V 9 bases, and 4 bases lay outside the gene matches. Germline values: CDR1 SNHLY, CDR2 FYNNEI.

The chain recombines TRBV30 with TRBJ2-3, with D possibly matching TRBD2 (7 bases). The ends were cut back, 3 bases at V and 4 bases at J, with 14 bases in the middle. Germline V gene sequence: CDR1 GTSNPN, CDR2 SVGIG (reference sequence). This CDR3 is built from 14 residues. Here the CDR3 DNA reads TGTGCCTGGAGGGTTGGGGGGGCTGCAGATACGCAGTATTTT. This encodes CAWRVGGAADTQYF.

This sequence joins TRBV5-6 and TRBJ2-5; a possible D gene is TRBD2 (6 bases). The V end lost 3 bases, the J end lost 3 bases, and 21 bases lay between the germline ends. CDR1 is SGHDT and CDR2 is YYEEEE in the germline V gene. The CDR3 extends over 17 amino acids. Written as DNA, the CDR3 is TGTGCCAGCAGCTGGGGTATGACTAGTTCCGGGGAAGAGACCCAGTACTTC. This sequence encodes CASSWGMTSSGEETQYF.

This clone was observed a single time. The rearrangement links TRBV19 to TRBJ1-5; 7 positions agree with TRBD1. Trimming removed 3 bases from V and 0 bases from J; junction bases left unmatched: 5. The CDR3 runs 16 residues. Germline CDR1 and CDR2: LNHDA and SQIVND (reference sequence). Written as DNA, the CDR3 is TGTGCCAGTAGTATTCTTAAGGGGGCTAGCAATCAGCCCCAGCATTTT. This encodes CASSILKGASNQPQHF.